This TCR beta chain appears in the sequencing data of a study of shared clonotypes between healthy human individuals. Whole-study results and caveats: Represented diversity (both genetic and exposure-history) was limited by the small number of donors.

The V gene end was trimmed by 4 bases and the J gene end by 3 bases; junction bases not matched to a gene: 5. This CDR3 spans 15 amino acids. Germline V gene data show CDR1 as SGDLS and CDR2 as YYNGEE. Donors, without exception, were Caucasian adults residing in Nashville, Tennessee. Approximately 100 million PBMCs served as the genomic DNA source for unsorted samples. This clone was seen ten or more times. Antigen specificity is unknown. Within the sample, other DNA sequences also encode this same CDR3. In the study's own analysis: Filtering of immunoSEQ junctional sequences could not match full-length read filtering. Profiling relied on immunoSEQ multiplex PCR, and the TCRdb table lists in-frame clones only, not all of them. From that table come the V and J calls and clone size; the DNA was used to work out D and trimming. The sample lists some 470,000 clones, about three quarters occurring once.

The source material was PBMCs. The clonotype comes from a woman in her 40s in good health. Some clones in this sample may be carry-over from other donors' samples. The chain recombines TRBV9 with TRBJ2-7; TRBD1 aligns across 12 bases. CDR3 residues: CASSPGTGGRYEQYF. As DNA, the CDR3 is TGTGCCAGCAGCCCTGGGACAGGGGGCCGCTACGAGCAGTACTTC.